This T cell receptor beta chain emerged from a study of cytomegalovirus exposure and HLA in healthy donors. Study at large: Inside one of the first data releases sat about 91 million unique TCRs taken from HLA-typed donors. The study's findings and limits: Prediction of most subjects' HLA-A and HLA-B alleles by TCR beta sequences was reportedly accurate. Researchers catalogued about 160 TCR beta chains as cytomegalovirus-associated.

At collection, donors were nominally healthy, but unrecorded immune exposures were probable. Trimming stripped 7 bases from V and 1 base from J, with 11 bases between. CDR3 size: 13 residues. From germline, CDR1 is MDHEN and CDR2 SYDVKM. About this clone: Its antigen is not known.

Researchers ran the PCR with 60 Vbeta and 13 Jbeta primers. Measured with immunoSEQ multiplex PCR; TCRdb has only the in-frame clones, and not every one. The sample holds 200,000 to 250,000 clones. The receptor's source is a girl aged 2 to 9 in good health and CMV-seropositive. V and J are TRBV28 and TRBJ2-7, with a possible D match to TRBD2 (6 bases). Material: PBMCs. The CDR3 spells CASTYSGSYEQYF. Here the CDR3 DNA reads TGTGCCAGCACGTACAGCGGGTCCTACGAGCAGTACTTC.